A selection of T cell receptor beta chains follows, all from one sample in a study of T cells after yellow fever vaccination. One entry per CDR3 protein, called by TCRdb with MiXCR from the 5' RACE reads. This sample has 300,000 to 450,000 distinct CDR3 sequences; roughly 8.6% occur once, and the top ten carry 17%. Specimen: PBMCs, collected roughly 47 days after the first yellow fever vaccination. The receptors shown here come from a man between 18 and 35 years old who received the YFV17D yellow fever vaccine. Both conserved end residues are part of each CDR3. The D gene is left open where the match is weak. Rows may omit the clone size; those that give it use once, few, many or a size class.

D,size,J,V,DNA,CDR3
TRBD1,-,TRBJ2-2,TRBV7-9,TGTGCCAGCAGCGAAAGCCGGGGCAGGGGGCGAACCGGGGAGCTGTTTTTT,CASSESRGRGRTGELFF
TRBD1,-,TRBJ2-1,TRBV7-2,TGTGCCAGCAGCCGACAGGGGACCTACAATGAGCAGTTCTTC,CASSRQGTYNEQFF
-,few,TRBJ2-2,TRBV11-3,TGTGCCAGCAGCCCAGGGTCCACCGGGGAGCTGTTTTTT,CASSPGSTGELFF
TRBD1,few,TRBJ2-2,TRBV7-8,TGTGCCAGCAGCTTAGTAGTGGGACAGGGTGCCGGGGAGCTGTTTTTT,CASSLVVGQGAGELFF
-,-,TRBJ2-5,TRBV10-1,TGCGCCAGCAGTGAGTTGGGACCCCGGGAGACCCAGTACTTC,CASSELGPRETQYF
-,few,TRBJ2-1,TRBV4-1,TGCGCCAGCAGCCCCCCGGTAGGGGGGGCCCTAAGGGGCTCCTACAATGAGCAGTTCTTC,CASSPPVGGALRGSYNEQFF
-,few,TRBJ1-5,TRBV29-1,TGCAGCGTCTCTTCGGCAATGCCGAATCAGCCCCAGCATTTT,CSVSSAMPNQPQHF
-,few,TRBJ2-4,TRBV5-1,TGCGCCAGCAGCCTGAGCTTACTGCAAAACATTCAGTACTTC,CASSLSLLQNIQYF
-,-,TRBJ1-6,TRBV4-3,TGCGCCAGCAGCCAAGAGGTCAATCGGATTTTAGGCTCACCCCTCCACTTT,CASSQEVNRILGSPLHF
-,few,TRBJ2-7,TRBV12-3/TRBV12-4,TGTGCCAGCAGCCTTTCCGGCCCTTACGAGCAGTACTTC,CASSLSGPYEQYF
-,few,TRBJ1-1,TRBV19,TGTGCCAGTAGTTCCCAGTCCGCTCTTGAAGCTTTCTTT,CASSSQSALEAFF
-,-,TRBJ1-1,TRBV20-1,TGCAGTGCTAGAGTGGGGGGGGGCCGCACTGAAGCTTTCTTT,CSARVGGGRTEAFF
-,few,TRBJ2-3,TRBV28,TGTGCCAGCAGTCCCTGGAAGGGTACGCAGTATTTT,CASSPWKGTQYF
-,few,TRBJ2-3,TRBV7-9,TGTGCCAGCGCCACCTCGGGCGAAGATACGCAGTATTTT,CASATSGEDTQYF
-,-,TRBJ2-1,TRBV7-9,TGTGCCAGCAGCCCTCCGGCGGGGTTGACCTACAATGAGCAGTTCTTC,CASSPPAGLTYNEQFF
-,-,TRBJ2-1,TRBV7-9,TGTGCCACCCATATAGTCGGGGGCCGGCGGCAGTTCTTC,CATHIVGGRRQFF
TRBD2,few,TRBJ2-3,TRBV4-2,TGTGCCAGCAGCCCCGGGACTAGCGTCACAGATACGCAGTATTTT,CASSPGTSVTDTQYF
-,few,TRBJ2-2,TRBV20-1,TGCAGTGCTAGAGAGGGGGCTTTCAACACCGGGGAGCTGTTTTTT,CSAREGAFNTGELFF
-,-,TRBJ2-5,TRBV5-1,TGCGCCAGCAGCTTGATCCCCGAGACCCAGTACTTC,CASSLIPETQYF
-,-,TRBJ1-6,TRBV7-2,TGTGCCAGCAGCCCCCCAGCGGATTCACCCCTCCACTTT,CASSPPADSPLHF